The sample holds many counts of the clone carrying this T cell receptor beta chain. What it binds is unknown. The time point here: blood at routine non-recurrence follow-up after resection. From tumor, nontumor lung or frozen PBMC, whole RNA was taken unsorted for sequencing. This entry belongs to a study of spatial heterogeneity in lung cancer. Turning to the study itself: Untreated early-stage non-small cell lung cancer patients, 55 to 85 in total, were the donors. Study findings and constraints: At resection, ubiquitous expanded tumor TCRs appeared in blood more than at follow-up.

TCR cDNA molecules each carried a unique molecular identifier. In TCRdb, the 5' RACE reads were re-called with MiXCR into one record per CDR3 protein. The sample has 25,000 to 35,000 distinct CDR3 sequences, 5% to 6.5% seen once; the top ten hold 20% to 30%. The CDR3 is 16 amino acids. V shed 2 bases and J shed 0 bases, with 14 bases lying between them. Germline CDR1 is LGHNA and CDR2 is YSLEER. The material sequenced was PBMCs, taken at follow-up. The TCR originated in a female donor with early-stage non-small cell lung cancer. The rearrangement links TRBV4-3 to TRBJ2-7; D is uncertain. CDR3 protein: CASSQHFDFSSYEQYF. As DNA, the CDR3 is TGCGCCAGCAGCCAACACTTTGACTTTAGCTCCTACGAGCAGTACTTC.